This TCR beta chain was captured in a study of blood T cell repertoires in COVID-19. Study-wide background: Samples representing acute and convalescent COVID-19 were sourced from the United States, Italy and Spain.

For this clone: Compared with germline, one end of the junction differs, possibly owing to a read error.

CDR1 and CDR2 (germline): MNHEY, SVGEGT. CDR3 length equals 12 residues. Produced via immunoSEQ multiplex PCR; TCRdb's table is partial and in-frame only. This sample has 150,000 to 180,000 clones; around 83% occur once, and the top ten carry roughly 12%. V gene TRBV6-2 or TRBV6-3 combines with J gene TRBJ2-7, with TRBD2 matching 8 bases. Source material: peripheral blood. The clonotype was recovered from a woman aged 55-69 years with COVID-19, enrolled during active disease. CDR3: CASSPTSDPPCF. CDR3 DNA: TGTGCCAGCAGTCCGACTAGCGACCCGCCGTGCTTC.